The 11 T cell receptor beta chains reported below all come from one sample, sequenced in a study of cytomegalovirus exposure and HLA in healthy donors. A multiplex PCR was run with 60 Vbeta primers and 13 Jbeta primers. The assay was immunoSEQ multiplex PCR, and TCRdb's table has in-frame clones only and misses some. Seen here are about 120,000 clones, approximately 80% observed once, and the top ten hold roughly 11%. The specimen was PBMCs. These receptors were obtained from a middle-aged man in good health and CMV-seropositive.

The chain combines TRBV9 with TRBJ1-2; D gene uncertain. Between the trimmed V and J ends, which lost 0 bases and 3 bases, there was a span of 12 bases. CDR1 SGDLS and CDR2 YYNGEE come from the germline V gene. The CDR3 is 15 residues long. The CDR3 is CASSVEGTADYGYTF. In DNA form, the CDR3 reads TGTGCCAGCAGCGTAGAGGGCACAGCGGACTATGGCTACACCTTC. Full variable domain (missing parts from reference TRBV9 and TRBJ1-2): DSGVTQTPKHLITATGQRVTLRCSPRSGDLSVYWYQQSLDQGLQFLIQYYNGEERAKGNILERFSAQQFPDLHSELNLSSLELGDSALYFCASSVEGTADYGYTFGSGTRLTVV.

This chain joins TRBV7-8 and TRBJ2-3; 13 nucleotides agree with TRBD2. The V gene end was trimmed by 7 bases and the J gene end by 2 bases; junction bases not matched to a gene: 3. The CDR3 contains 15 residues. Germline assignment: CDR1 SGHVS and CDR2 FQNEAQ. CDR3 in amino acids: CASKGLAGPTDTQYF. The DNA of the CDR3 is TGTGCCAGCAAGGGACTAGCGGGGCCCACAGATACGCAGTATTTT.

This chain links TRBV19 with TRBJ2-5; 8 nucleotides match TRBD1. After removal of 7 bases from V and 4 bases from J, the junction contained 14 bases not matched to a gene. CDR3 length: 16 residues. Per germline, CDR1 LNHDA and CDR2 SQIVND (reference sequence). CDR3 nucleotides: TGTGCCAGTAAAGCCACGAGACAGGGGTGGGGAGAGACCCAGTACTTC. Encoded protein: CASKATRQGWGETQYF.

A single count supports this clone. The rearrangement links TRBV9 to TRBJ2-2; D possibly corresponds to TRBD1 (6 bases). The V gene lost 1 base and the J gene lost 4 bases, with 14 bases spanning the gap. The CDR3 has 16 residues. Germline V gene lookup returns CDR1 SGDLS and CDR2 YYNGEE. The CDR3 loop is CASSVLGGRGTGELFF. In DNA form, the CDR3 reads TGTGCCAGCAGCGTACTAGGGGGACGGGGCACCGGGGAGCTGTTTTTT.

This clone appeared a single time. CDR3 amino acids: CASSIGGDSSYEQYF. CDR3 sequence (DNA): TGTGCCAGTAGTATAGGAGGAGACAGCTCCTACGAGCAGTACTTC. The chain has TRBV19 and TRBJ2-7; possibly TRBD1 for D (5 bases). The V gene's germline CDR1 is LNHDA and CDR2 SQIVND (reference sequence). The CDR3 length is 15 residues. The germline V and J ends were trimmed by 1 base and 0 bases, with 10 bases remaining between them.

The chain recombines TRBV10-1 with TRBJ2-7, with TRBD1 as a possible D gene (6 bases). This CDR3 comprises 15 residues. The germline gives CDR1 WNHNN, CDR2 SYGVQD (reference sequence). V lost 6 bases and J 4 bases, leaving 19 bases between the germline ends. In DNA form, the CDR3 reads TGCGCCAGCAGATCCAAACCGGGACACTTTTACGAGCAGTACTTC. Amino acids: CASRSKPGHFYEQYF.

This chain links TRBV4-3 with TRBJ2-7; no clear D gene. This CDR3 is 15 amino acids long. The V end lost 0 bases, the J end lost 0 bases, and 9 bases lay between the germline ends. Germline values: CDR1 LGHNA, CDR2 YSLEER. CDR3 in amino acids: CASSQDAASSYEQYF. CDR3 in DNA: TGCGCCAGCAGCCAAGATGCTGCTAGCTCCTACGAGCAGTACTTC.

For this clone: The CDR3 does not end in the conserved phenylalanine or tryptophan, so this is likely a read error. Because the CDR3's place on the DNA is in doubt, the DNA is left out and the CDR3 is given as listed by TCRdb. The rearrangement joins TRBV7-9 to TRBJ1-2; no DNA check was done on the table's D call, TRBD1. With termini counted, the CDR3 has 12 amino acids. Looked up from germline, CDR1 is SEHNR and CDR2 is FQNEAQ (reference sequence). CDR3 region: CSSSLNTGVPRL.

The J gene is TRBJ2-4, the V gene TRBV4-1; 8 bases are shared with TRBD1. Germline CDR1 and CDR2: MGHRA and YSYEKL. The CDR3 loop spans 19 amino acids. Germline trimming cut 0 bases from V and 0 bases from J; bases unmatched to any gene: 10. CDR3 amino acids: CASSQETPDRDVAKNIQYF. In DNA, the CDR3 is TGCGCCAGCAGCCAAGAAACCCCGGACAGGGACGTAGCCAAAAACATTCAGTACTTC.

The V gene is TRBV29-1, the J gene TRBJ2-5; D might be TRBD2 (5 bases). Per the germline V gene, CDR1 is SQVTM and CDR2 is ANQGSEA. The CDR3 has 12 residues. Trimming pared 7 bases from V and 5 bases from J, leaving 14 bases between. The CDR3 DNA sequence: TGCAGCGGAGAGCGGAAAGGGGAGACCCAGTACTTC. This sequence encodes CSGERKGETQYF.

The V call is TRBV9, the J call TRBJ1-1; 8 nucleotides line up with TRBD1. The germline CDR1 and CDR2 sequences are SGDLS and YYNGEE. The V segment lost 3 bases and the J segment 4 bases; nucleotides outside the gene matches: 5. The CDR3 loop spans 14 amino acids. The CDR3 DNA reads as TGTGCCAGCAGCGCCGTTACAGGGGGCACTGAAGCTTTCTTT. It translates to CASSAVTGGTEAFF.